The entry below gives a single T cell receptor (beta chain) sequence along with its context. The data belong to a study of T cell changes during pregnancy in multiple sclerosis. Clones were read by immunoSEQ multiplex PCR, and TCRdb kept only the in-frame ones, dropping some. This sample has tens of thousands of clones; around 92% occur once, and the top ten carry 0.95% to 1%. CDR1 is SGHTS, CDR2 YDEGEE, per germline. The length of the CDR3 is 16 residues. With 0 bases clipped from V and 5 bases from J, the junction kept 10 bases outside the gene matches. The specimen was peripheral blood, collected after pregnancy. This chain links TRBV5-8 with TRBJ2-5; 7 bases are shared with TRBD2. The receptor was derived from a female donor with multiple sclerosis, enrolled in a pregnancy study. The CDR3 region is CASSLGATSRFETQYF. The CDR3 nucleotides are TGTGCCAGCAGCTTGGGAGCGACTAGCAGGTTCGAGACCCAGTACTTC. Together with reference TRBV5-8 and TRBJ2-5, the CDR3 gives the full variable domain: EAGVTQSPTHLIKTRGQQATLRCSPISGHTSVYWYQQALGLGLQFLLWYDEGEERNRGNFPPRFSGRQFPNYSSELNVNALELEDSALYLCASSLGATSRFETQYFGPGTRLLVL.